Listed below are T cell receptor beta chains from one sample, sequenced in a study of blood T cell repertoires in COVID-19. The repertoire was sequenced with immunoSEQ multiplex PCR; TCRdb's copy has only in-frame clones and lacks some. The sample records under 350,000 clones, more than 85% being singletons. Sequenced material: peripheral blood. These receptors were collected from a man younger than 30 with active or convalescent COVID-19. The CDR3 runs from the conserved cysteine through the conserved F or W. D genes are given only for firm matches. Some rows have no size entry. The others give once, few or many, or a class for an expanded clone.

v_call	clone_size	d_call	j_call	cdr3_nt	cdr3_aa
TRBV30	-	TRBD2	TRBJ2-5	TGTGCCTGGGAATCGGGACTAGGGCAAGAGACCCAGTACTTC	CAWESGLGQETQYF
TRBV30	-	-	TRBJ2-5	TGTGCCTGGGGTACTGAGACCCAGTACTTC	CAWGTETQYF
TRBV6-4	-	TRBD2	TRBJ2-1	TGTGCCAGCAGTCTTTATCCTAGCGGGAGCTTGTATGAGCAGTTCTTC	CASSLYPSGSLYEQFF
TRBV23-1	-	-	TRBJ1-3	TGCGCCAGCAGTAAGCGGCAGACCTCTGGAAACACCATATATTTT	CASSKRQTSGNTIYF
TRBV5-1	-	-	TRBJ1-4	TGCGCCAGCAGCCTTGAGTCAACTAATGAAAAACTGTTTTTT	CASSLESTNEKLFF
TRBV2	-	-	TRBJ2-4	TGTGCCAGGGGGAGAGAGTCCAAAAACATTCAGTACTTC	CARGRESKNIQYF
TRBV7-9	-	-	TRBJ2-3	TGTGCCAGCAGCTTAACTCGGGGGAAGTCAGATACGCAGTATTTT	CASSLTRGKSDTQYF
TRBV27	-	TRBD1	TRBJ1-1	TGTGCCAGCAGGTGGGACAGGGACACTGAAGCTTTCTTT	CASRWDRDTEAFF
TRBV7-2	few	TRBD2	TRBJ2-3	TGTGCCAGCAGCCTTTGGGAGGGGGGACTAGCAACAGATACGCAGTATTTT	CASSLWEGGLATDTQYF
TRBV7-9	once	-	TRBJ2-7	TGTGCCAGCAGCTTAGGGCAGGGTTGGAAGTACTTC	CASSLGQGWKYF
TRBV28	-	TRBD2	TRBJ2-1	TGTGCCAGCAGCCGACCAGGACTAGCGGGGTACGAGCAGTTCTTC	CASSRPGLAGYEQFF
TRBV10-3	-	TRBD2	TRBJ2-1	TGTGCCATCAGTGGGCGGGGGGGCCTATCGGATGAGCAGTTCTTC	CAISGRGGLSDEQFF
TRBV7-3	-	-	TRBJ2-3	TGTGCCAGCAGCCTTGGAGGGCCTCAGGTAGATACGCAGTATTTT	CASSLGGPQVDTQYF
TRBV2	-	-	TRBJ1-2	TGTGCCAGCATACCGGGGGAGGCTAACTATGGCTACACCTTC	CASIPGEANYGYTF
TRBV30	-	TRBD1	TRBJ2-7	TGTGCCTGGAGTGTAGCACAGGGGCGATCCTACGAGCAGTACTTC	CAWSVAQGRSYEQYF
TRBV6-5	-	-	TRBJ1-2	TGTGCCAGCAGGAGGACAGCCAACTATGGCTACACCTTC	CASRRTANYGYTF
TRBV2	once	TRBD1	TRBJ1-5	TGTGCCAGCAGTGAACAGGGACAGAGCAATCAGCCCCAGCATTTT	CASSEQGQSNQPQHF
TRBV2	-	TRBD1	TRBJ1-5	TGTGCCAGCAGCTTGGGACAGGGTTATTATCCCCCCAGGAATCAGCCCCAGCATTTT	CASSLGQGYYPPRNQPQHF
TRBV15	-	-	TRBJ1-3	TGTGCCACCAGCAGAGATCCCGGGACTGGAAACACCATATATTTT	CATSRDPGTGNTIYF
TRBV7-2	-	-	TRBJ1-1	TGTGCCAGCAGCTTTTCTAGGGAGGATGAAGCTTTCTTT	CASSFSREDEAFF
TRBV5-1	-	TRBD2	TRBJ2-5	TGCGCCAGCAGCTTTAAGAGCGGGAGCGAGACCCAGTACTTC	CASSFKSGSETQYF
TRBV25-1	-	TRBD2	TRBJ2-7	TGTGCCAGCAGTGGGCAGCGGGGGGCTGTGGAGCAGTACTTC	CASSGQRGAVEQYF
TRBV24-1	-	TRBD2	TRBJ2-2	TGTGCCACCAGTGGGGGGGGCACCGGGGAGCTGTTTTTT	CATSGGGTGELFF
TRBV24-1	-	-	TRBJ1-1	TGTGCCACCAGTGGGGCGAACGACACTGAAGCTTTCTTT	CATSGANDTEAFF